This is a list of T cell receptor beta chains from one sample in a study of vaccination effects on CD4 cells after COVID-19. These receptors' targets are unknown. This table comes from immunoSEQ multiplex PCR, and its TCRdb copy is limited to in-frame clones, with some not included. Altogether some 20,000 clones are present, about 72% being singletons, with the ten largest covering around 8.4%. The material sequenced was CD4+ T cells from PBMCs cultured with HCoV-229E spike peptides, taken after COVID-19 vaccination. These receptors were taken from a human donor who received a COVID-19 vaccine. CDR3s include the opening cysteine and the closing phenylalanine or tryptophan. The D gene is left open where the match is weak. The size of a clone is reported for some rows only, either as once, few or many, or as a class for expanded clones.

size	J	V	D	DNA	CDR3
-	TRBJ2-5	TRBV29-1	-	TGCAGCGTTGAAGTCTCTACCGGGACTTGGTTACACTTC	CSVEVSTGTWLHF
-	TRBJ2-5	TRBV16	TRBD2	TGTGCCAGCAGCCAATTAACAGCGGGGGATGAGACCCAGTACTTC	CASSQLTAGDETQYF
once	TRBJ2-3	TRBV5-1	-	TGCGCCAGCAAAACGGGAGAAGACGGAGATACGCAGTATTTT	CASKTGEDGDTQYF
-	TRBJ1-1	TRBV3-1/TRBV3-2	TRBD1	TGTGCCAGCAGCCAAGGCCCCGGGACAGGGGGGATGAACACTGAAGCTTTCTTT	CASSQGPGTGGMNTEAFF
-	TRBJ1-1	TRBV5-1	-	TGCGCCAGCAGCAAGGACCTCGGTCGCACTGAAGCTTTCTTT	CASSKDLGRTEAFF
-	TRBJ1-5	TRBV3-1/TRBV3-2	-	TGTGCCAGCAGCCAAGGGAGTCCGAATTATCAGCCCCAGCATTTT	CASSQGSPNYQPQHF
-	TRBJ1-6	TRBV6-1	TRBD1	TGTGCCAGCAGTGAGCTGGGACAGTATAATTCACCCCTCCACTTT	CASSELGQYNSPLHF
-	TRBJ2-2	TRBV18	-	TGTGCCAGCTCACCACCCGGCAGGGTGGGGACACGCAACGGGGAGCTGTTTTTT	CASSPPGRVGTRNGELFF
-	TRBJ2-5	TRBV6-1	-	TGTGCCAGCAGTGAAGCGTGGGGACGCAAACAAGAGACCCAGTACTTC	CASSEAWGRKQETQYF
-	TRBJ1-2	TRBV7-2	-	TGTGCCAGCAGTTTGGACAGTCGTTATGGCTACACCTTC	CASSLDSRYGYTF
once	TRBJ2-7	TRBV2	-	TGTGCCAGCAGGGACAGCCCCTTCGTCGAGCAGTACTTC	CASRDSPFVEQYF
-	TRBJ1-2	TRBV3-1/TRBV3-2	-	TGTGCCTCCAGCATGAGGGACCTTAACTATGGCTACACCTTC	CASSMRDLNYGYTF
-	TRBJ1-5	TRBV5-6	-	TGTGCCAGCAGCTTGGGGGGGCTTAGCAATCAGCCCCAGCATTTT	CASSLGGLSNQPQHF
-	TRBJ2-3	TRBV2	TRBD2	TGTGCCAGCATCCCCTCTAGCGGGGGGGGGATTAGGCAGTATTTT	CASIPSSGGGIRQYF
medium-sized	TRBJ1-2	TRBV6-5	TRBD1	TGTGCCAGCAGTAAACCGGGACAGGGGACCTATGGCTACACCTTC	CASSKPGQGTYGYTF
-	TRBJ1-1	TRBV7-9	TRBD1	TGTGCCAGCAGCTTAGCCCCAGGGGGGCGATCAACACGCCCAGGAAAAGCTTTCTTT	CASSLAPGGRSTRPGKAFF
few	TRBJ1-1	TRBV5-4	TRBD1	TGTGCCAGCAGCTTGAGGGGGCCGCACACTGAAGCTTTCTTT	CASSLRGPHTEAFF
-	TRBJ2-2	TRBV3-1/TRBV3-2	-	TGTGCCAGCAGCCTAAGGGGAGGACCGAACACCGGGGAGCTGTTTTTT	CASSLRGGPNTGELFF
once	TRBJ2-5	TRBV14	-	TGTGCCAGCAGCCAAGGGTTCTTTCCGATAAAGACCCAGTACTTC	CASSQGFFPIKTQYF
-	TRBJ1-2	TRBV5-4	-	TGTGCCAGCAGCTTGGGTCTCGGGGCAGGGAATGGCTACACCTTC	CASSLGLGAGNGYTF
-	TRBJ2-7	TRBV5-1	TRBD1	TGCGCCAGCAGCTTGGGCGGGACAGGGTCCCCCTACGAGCAGTACTTC	CASSLGGTGSPYEQYF
-	TRBJ1-1	TRBV5-1	-	TGCGCCAGCAGCTTGGGGCAGGATTACACTGAAGCTTTCTTT	CASSLGQDYTEAFF
-	TRBJ2-7	TRBV4-1	TRBD2	TGCGCCAGCAGCCAGCCAACTAGCGGGAGATATTACGAGCAGTACTTC	CASSQPTSGRYYEQYF
few	TRBJ1-1	TRBV5-4	-	TGTGCCAGCAGCCCAACTACAGGAACGAACACTGAAGCTTTCTTT	CASSPTTGTNTEAFF
-	TRBJ2-7	TRBV2	-	TGTGCCAGCAGTGAAGCTCCCCTCTCATCCCCCTACGAGCAGTACTTC	CASSEAPLSSPYEQYF
-	TRBJ1-1	TRBV10-3	-	TGTGCCATCACGCGACGGGGTGACACTGAAGCTTTCTTT	CAITRRGDTEAFF
-	TRBJ2-7	TRBV20-1	-	TGCAGTGCTAGTCGGTTGTCGCCTAGCTCCGTCGAGCAGTACTTC	CSASRLSPSSVEQYF
-	TRBJ1-5	TRBV24-1	-	TGTGCCAACCAGAGTAGGCAGCCCCAGCATTTT	CANQSRQPQHF
-	TRBJ1-2	TRBV28	-	TGTGCCAGCAGTTCTTTCAAAAGAGGGGTTGACTATGGCTACACCTTC	CASSSFKRGVDYGYTF
-	TRBJ2-1	TRBV2	TRBD1	TGTGCCAGCAGTCTACGGACAGGGGGTGCCGCGAATGAGCAGTTCTTC	CASSLRTGGAANEQFF
-	TRBJ2-2	TRBV19	TRBD2	TGTGCCAGTAGTATAGTGGGACTAAACACCGGGGAGCTGTTTTTT	CASSIVGLNTGELFF
few	TRBJ2-7	TRBV15	-	TGTGCCACCAGCAGAGAGACTCATGGAACCTACGAGCAGTACTTC	CATSRETHGTYEQYF
-	TRBJ2-1	TRBV7-2	TRBD2	TGTGCCAGCAGCTTAGAAACGCGTGCCGGGGGGGTGGAGCAGTTCTTC	CASSLETRAGGVEQFF
-	TRBJ1-6	TRBV19	-	TGTGCCAGTAGTATAAAGGCAGGATACCGCAATTCACCCCTCCACTTT	CASSIKAGYRNSPLHF
-	TRBJ2-3	TRBV5-1	TRBD2	TGCGCCAGCAGCTTTACTAGCGGGAGGAGCACAGATACGCAGTATTTT	CASSFTSGRSTDTQYF
-	TRBJ2-3	TRBV5-4	TRBD2	TGTGCCAGCAGCTTGGTAGCGGGAGTCGCAGATACGCAGTATTTT	CASSLVAGVADTQYF
-	TRBJ1-2	TRBV6-5	-	TGTGCCAGTACCCCATCGGGGGCGGGGCTGGGTGGCTACACCTTC	CASTPSGAGLGGYTF
-	TRBJ1-6	TRBV7-8	TRBD1	TGTGCCAGCAGCCGAGGACAGGGAGGAAATTCACCCCTCCACTTT	CASSRGQGGNSPLHF
few	TRBJ1-4	TRBV25-1	TRBD1	TGTGCCAGCAGAGAGGGACAGGGTACTCGAAAACTGTTTTTT	CASREGQGTRKLFF
-	TRBJ1-2	TRBV25-1	TRBD1	TGTGCCAGCAGTGAAGCTCTGCCGAGACAGGGTGGTAACTATGGCTACACCTTC	CASSEALPRQGGNYGYTF
-	TRBJ2-7	TRBV3-1/TRBV3-2	-	TGTGCCAGCAGCCCTAGCTCCTACGAGCAGTACTTC	CASSPSSYEQYF
-	TRBJ2-1	TRBV18	-	TGTGCCAGCTCACCGGGGACAAGCTCCTACAATGAGCAGTTCTTC	CASSPGTSSYNEQFF